This TCR beta chain came from a study of T cell repertoires in cytomegalovirus infection. Study-wide context: Public TCR beta signatures provided an indication of both CMV infection and a matching HLA type.

One entry per CDR3 protein, called by TCRdb with MiXCR from the reads. The sample shows just under 550,000 distinct CDR3 sequences, more than 25% of them seen only once. CDR1 and CDR2 (germline): MNHEY, SVGEGT. The CDR3 totals 17 residues. The J segment lost 2 bases and the V segment lost 2 bases, leaving 10 bases of the junction unmatched. Study observations and caveats: Of the TCR beta families, the public ones yielded a cumulative frequency that identified carriers of CMV plus the relevant HLA. Across the ex vivo response, the dominant clonotypes were HLA-C-restricted CMV-specific TCR beta clonotypes.

The sample holds a few counts of this clonotype. Its antigen is undetermined. Sequenced: PBMCs. The origin of this receptor is a human donor in good health (CMV status not recorded). Some clones in this sample may be carry-over from other donors' samples. The chain links TRBV6-2 or TRBV6-3 to TRBJ2-3; TRBD2 matches 7 bases. The CDR3 sequence is CASSYGRERHFTDTQYF. CDR3 nucleotide sequence: TGTGCCAGCAGTTACGGGCGGGAGCGACATTTCACAGATACGCAGTATTTT.